This T cell receptor beta chain was recorded in a study of blood T cells in healthy people across ages. Through a sample-barcoded 5' primer and a J-beta primer mix, a second PCR was run for about 6 to 11 cycles. The template-switch adaptor was a 5' adaptor with 12 random nucleotides. It tagged each cDNA molecule. MiXCR, run by TCRdb on the 5' RACE reads, gives a single entry per CDR3 protein. The sample records approximately 780,000 distinct CDR3 sequences, around 25% being singletons. This clonotype came up a few times. Antigen unknown. In germline, CDR1 is SGHRS, CDR2 YFSETQ. There are 16 residues in the CDR3. Overall study findings and caveats: Correlation between TCR beta diversity and naive T cell percentage was strong. Diversity estimates drawn from one million T cells were deemed underestimates.

The same specimen was also included in a second study, on T cells of mothers and their children. As that study records: Researchers put all of the extracted RNA into cDNA synthesis, using about 1.4 ug per 15 ul.

The V call is TRBV5-1, the J call TRBJ2-5; 9 nucleotides agree with TRBD1. The DNA matches TRBJ2-1 better at its end, which makes the J call doubtful. The sample comprised blood. The TCR originated in a boy younger than 18 in good health. The CDR3, as DNA: TGCGCCAGCAGCTTCCGATGGGGACAGGGATCTAATGAGCAGTTCTTC. It specifies CASSFRWGQGSNEQFF.